The 18 T cell receptor beta chains listed next were all sequenced from one sample in a study of T cell responses to AZD1222 COVID-19 vaccine. Measured with immunoSEQ multiplex PCR; TCRdb has only the in-frame clones, and not every one. Here the sample spans about 220,000 clones, roughly 91% being singletons. The material sequenced was peripheral blood, taken on day 0 of MenACWY control vaccination. The receptors come from an adult in good health.

V and J are TRBV19 and TRBJ1-3; no reliable D call. CDR1 is LNHDA and CDR2 is SQIVND in the germline V gene (reference sequence). The CDR3 is 14 residues long. V was pared by 7 bases and J by 0 bases, with 10 bases between. The CDR3 nucleotides are TGTGCCAGTATGGCCTACCGCTCTGGAAACACCATATATTTT. Amino acid sequence: CASMAYRSGNTIYF. The full variable domain, its missing parts supplied by reference TRBV19 and TRBJ1-3, is DGGITQSPKYLFRKEGQNVTLSCEQNLNHDAMYWYRQDPGQGLRLIYYSQIVNDFQKGDIAEGYSVSREKKESFPLTVTSAQKNPTAFYLCASMAYRSGNTIYFGEGSWLTVV.

This chain uses TRBV5-6 with TRBJ2-7; D unresolved. Germline values: CDR1 SGHDT, CDR2 YYEEEE. The V gene lost 0 bases and the J gene lost 1 base, with 8 bases spanning the gap. The CDR3 has 14 residues. In DNA, the CDR3 is TGTGCCAGCAGCTTGGACCCAGATTCCTACGAGCAGTACTTC. It is translated as CASSLDPDSYEQYF.

This chain's CDR3 is CSVRTGPGYGYTF. The CDR3 DNA reads TGCAGCGTCCGGACAGGGCCGGGATATGGCTACACCTTC. The chain joins TRBV29-1 to TRBJ1-2; TRBD1 matches at 8 bases. V was pared by 6 bases and J by 5 bases, with 8 bases of the junction left unmatched. The CDR3 consists of 13 residues. CDR1 SQVTM and CDR2 ANQGSEA come from the germline V gene.

This sequence joins TRBV4-3 and TRBJ1-3; tentatively, D is TRBD1 (5 bases). Germline lookup yields CDR1 LGHNA and CDR2 YSLEER. This CDR3 region has 16 residues. Trimming left V 0 bases short and J 3 bases short, with 12 bases between. CDR3 DNA: TGCGCCAGCAGCCAAGATTCAGGGTTCAATGGAAACACCATATATTTT. Encoded protein: CASSQDSGFNGNTIYF.

The CDR3 nucleotides read TGTGCCAGCTCACCATACGGGGGGAGGAATCAGCCCCAGCATTTT. Its translation is CASSPYGGRNQPQHF. The chain has TRBV18 and TRBJ1-5; D perhaps matches TRBD1 (5 bases). This CDR3 is 15 amino acids long. From germline, CDR1 is KGHSH and CDR2 LQKENI. The ends were cut back, 2 bases at V and 4 bases at J, with 12 bases in the middle. Full variable domain (missing parts from reference TRBV18 and TRBJ1-5): NAGVMQNPRHLVRRRGQEARLRCSPMKGHSHVYWYRQLPEEGLKFMVYLQKENIIDESGMPKERFSAEFPKEGPSILRIQQVVRGDSAAYFCASSPYGGRNQPQHFGDGTRLSIL.

V gene TRBV5-1 combines with J gene TRBJ2-7; no clear D gene. The germline V and J ends were trimmed by 5 bases and 3 bases, with 6 bases remaining between them. Germline values: CDR1 SGHRS, CDR2 YFSETQ. The CDR3 consists of 11 residues. The CDR3 DNA follows: TGCGCCAGCAGTTTCGACTACGAGCAGTACTTC. Translated, it gives CASSFDYEQYF.

The chain couples TRBV7-8 to TRBJ1-5, with 10 bases lining up with TRBD1. Per the germline V gene, CDR1 is SGHVS and CDR2 is FQNEAQ. The CDR3 has 16 amino acids. V shed 0 bases and J 6 bases; nucleotides not matched to a gene: 5. The CDR3 spells CASSLATGGAGQPQHF. CDR3 nucleotide sequence: TGTGCCAGCAGCTTAGCGACAGGGGGCGCGGGTCAGCCCCAGCATTTT.

V is TRBV2 and J is TRBJ1-2; 10 positions match TRBD1. V trimming: 6 bases; J trimming: 3 bases; junction bases outside the gene matches: 1. From germline, CDR1 is SNHLY and CDR2 FYNNEI. The CDR3 totals 13 residues. The CDR3 DNA reads TGTGCCAGCAGGACAGGGGGCTACTATGGCTACACCTTC. Translation: CASRTGGYYGYTF. The full variable domain, with the rest looked up from reference TRBV2 and TRBJ1-2, is EPEVTQTPSHQVTQMGQEVILRCVPISNHLYFYWYRQILGQKVEFLVSFYNNEISEKSEIFDDQFSVERPDGSNFTLKIRSTKLEDSAMYFCASRTGGYYGYTFGSGTRLTVV.

The chain has TRBV4-1 and TRBJ1-4; TRBD1 aligns across 8 bases. Trimming cost V 3 bases and J 7 bases; bases outside gene matches: 7. From germline, CDR1 is MGHRA and CDR2 YSYEKL. The CDR3 has 15 residues. The CDR3 region has the DNA TGCGCCAGCAGCCACGGACAGGGAGGCAGTGAAAAACTGTTTTTT. Amino acid sequence: CASSHGQGGSEKLFF.

In its sample, this clone was seen once. The rearrangement links TRBV6-1 to TRBJ2-5; D might be TRBD1 (6 bases). CDR3 size: 12 residues. Germline assignment: CDR1 MNHNS and CDR2 SASEGT. V was cut by 2 bases and J by 6 bases, with 7 bases left in between. For the CDR3, the DNA is TGTGCCAGCAGTGAACAGGGGAAGACCCAGTACTTC. Translation gives CASSEQGKTQYF.

The V call is TRBV7-2, the J call TRBJ2-7; 15 nucleotides match TRBD2. CDR3 length: 17 residues. J was trimmed by 0 bases and V by 3 bases; bases with no gene match: 3. Germline V lookup: CDR1 SGHTA, CDR2 FQGNSA. The CDR3 sequence is CASSFGLAGGLSYEQYF. The CDR3, as DNA: TGTGCCAGCAGCTTCGGACTAGCGGGGGGGCTCTCCTACGAGCAGTACTTC.

The chain joins TRBV18 to TRBJ1-1, with 11 nucleotides matching TRBD1. V lost 1 base and J lost 0; bases outside the gene matches: 7. CDR3 length: 18 amino acids. Germline-derived CDR1 and CDR2 are KGHSH and LQKENI. In DNA form, the CDR3 reads TGTGCCAGCTCACCACGGGGACAGGGGGGGGTAATGAACACTGAAGCTTTCTTT. Amino acids: CASSPRGQGGVMNTEAFF.

The CDR3 DNA sequence: TGTGCCAGCAGTGTACGGGGTGGGGATACGCAGTATTTT. It encodes CASSVRGGDTQYF. The chain combines TRBV6-4 with TRBJ2-3; tentatively, D is TRBD2 (5 bases). Trimming left V 4 bases short and J 6 bases short, with 11 bases between. The CDR3 sequence is 13 residues long. CDR1 and CDR2 (germline): MRHNA, SNTAGT.

The gene calls are TRBV10-3 and TRBJ1-1, with D maybe TRBD1 (6 bases). Trimming shortened V by 6 bases and J by 1 base, and 12 bases separated the two germline ends. CDR3 size: 14 residues. Germline-derived CDR1 and CDR2 are ENHRY and SYGVKD. CDR3: CAIRQQGGNTEAFF. The CDR3 region has the DNA TGTGCCATCAGACAACAGGGTGGGAACACTGAAGCTTTCTTT.

The J gene is TRBJ2-2, the V gene TRBV4-2; D uncertain. This CDR3 is 17 amino acids long. V was trimmed by 4 bases and J by 3 bases, leaving 18 bases between them. Germline V gives CDR1 LGHNA, CDR2 YNFKEQ. The CDR3 region is CASSPDGRTGDTGELFF. DNA of the CDR3: TGTGCCAGCAGCCCCGACGGCAGGACCGGAGACACCGGGGAGCTGTTTTTT.

The chain carries TRBV6-5 and TRBJ1-2; 7 positions agree with TRBD1. Germline CDR1 MNHEY, CDR2 SVGAGI. The CDR3 length is 15 residues. V shed 6 bases and J 5 bases; nucleotides not matched to a gene: 12. The CDR3 is CASSGTAAPSYGYTF. The CDR3 coding sequence is TGTGCCAGCAGCGGGACAGCCGCCCCTTCTTATGGCTACACCTTC.

This clone was seen more than once but under ten times. The chain has TRBV4-1 and TRBJ2-7, with D uncertain. The germline V gene encodes CDR1 MGHRA and CDR2 YSYEKL. CDR3 size: 12 residues. Trimming removed 4 bases from V and 6 bases from J, with 10 bases in between. The CDR3 loop reads CASSRDRGEQYF. In DNA, the CDR3 is TGCGCCAGCAGCCGGGATCGAGGCGAGCAGTACTTC.

This CDR3 reads CASSSAILNEKLFF. DNA of the CDR3: TGTGCCAGCAGCTCGGCCATTCTTAATGAAAAACTGTTTTTT. This chain uses TRBV3-1 (or the pseudogene TRBV3-2) with TRBJ1-4; the D is unclear. This CDR3 spans 14 amino acids. Trimming removed 5 bases from V and 4 bases from J, with 11 bases in between. Germline V gene lookup returns CDR1 LGHDT and CDR2 YNNKEL (reference sequence).